The 4 T cell receptor beta chains below all came from one sample that was sequenced in a study of T cell responses to AZD1222 COVID-19 vaccine. The repertoire was sequenced with immunoSEQ multiplex PCR; TCRdb's copy has only in-frame clones and lacks some. The table records approximately 130,000 clones, around 87% of them present only once. The sample consisted of peripheral blood, taken 28 days after the second AZD1222 dose. The receptors were gathered from an adult who received the AZD1222 COVID-19 vaccine.

This sequence joins TRBV19 and TRBJ1-1; tentative D call: TRBD1 (6 bases). The germline gives CDR1 LNHDA, CDR2 SQIVND (reference sequence). With 3 bases removed from V and 0 bases from J, the gap between germline ends came to 26 bases. The CDR3 is made up of 20 amino acids. CDR3 DNA: TGTGCCAGTAGTATCCCCCGCACAGGGTGGCATATGGGCCTGAACACTGAAGCTTTCTTT. This encodes CASSIPRTGWHMGLNTEAFF. Using reference TRBV19 and TRBJ1-1 for the parts outside the CDR3, the full variable domain is DGGITQSPKYLFRKEGQNVTLSCEQNLNHDAMYWYRQDPGQGLRLIYYSQIVNDFQKGDIAEGYSVSREKKESFPLTVTSAQKNPTAFYLCASSIPRTGWHMGLNTEAFFGQGTRLTVV.

This clone was counted between two and nine times. The V gene is TRBV6-6, the J gene TRBJ1-6; D is unclear. With 0 bases removed from V and 4 bases from J, the gap between germline ends came to 7 bases. Germline-derived CDR1 and CDR2 are MNHNY and SVGAGI (reference sequence). The CDR3 runs 15 residues. Here the CDR3 reads CASSYSGSYNSPLHF. The DNA of the CDR3 is TGTGCCAGCAGTTACTCGGGCAGTTATAATTCACCCCTCCACTTT.

The V and J genes are TRBV27 and TRBJ1-6; D unclear. The CDR3 is 12 residues long. Germline V lookup: CDR1 MNHEY, CDR2 SMNVEV (reference sequence). The V and J ends lost 8 bases and 3 bases respectively, with 5 bases between them. The CDR3 loop reads CASALYNSPLHF. CDR3 coding DNA: TGTGCCAGCGCCCTCTATAATTCACCCCTCCACTTT.

The gene calls are TRBV7-2 and TRBJ2-5; D remains unclear. V lost 1 base, J lost 1 base, and 4 bases lay in between. Germline assignment: CDR1 SGHTA and CDR2 FQGNSA. This CDR3 is built from 13 residues. CDR3 coding DNA: TGTGCCAGCAGCTTAGGCAGCCAAGAGACCCAGTACTTC. This gives the protein CASSLGSQETQYF. Full variable domain (remainder filled in from reference TRBV7-2 and TRBJ2-5): GAGVSQSPSNKVTEKGKDVELRCDPISGHTALYWYRQSLGQGLEFLIYFQGNSAPDKSGLPSDRFSAERTGGSVSTLTIQRTQQEDSAVYLCASSLGSQETQYFGPGTRLLVL.